This T cell receptor (beta chain) was retrieved from a study of identical twins (dated by TCRdb to about 2016). About the full investigation: To test whether fetal clonotypes persist, the study used deep sequencing on TCR alpha and beta repertoires from monozygotic twins, unrelated adults of various ages, and cord blood. To rule out contamination, the twin experiments were replicated at different times with different library preparation protocols.

The library was made by 5' RACE. Sequenced using an Illumina HiSeq 2000. Template switching introduced a universal primer binding site; the final cDNA contained a unique molecular identifier, enabling accurate counting of TCR cDNA molecules. Specific primers in the conserved constant-segment region were used to synthesize first-strand cDNA for TCR alpha and beta chains. To control for contamination, each cDNA library was double barcoded with a SMART-Mk sample barcode plus Illumina barcodes. TruSeq adapter sequences and Illumina sample barcodes were added in two successive PCR steps. Sequencing of the TCR alpha and beta cDNA libraries was done on the Illumina HiSeq platform using custom primers. The authors processed their data as follows. MiGEC was used to process raw reads and extract unique molecular identifiers, and MiXCR was used to find CDR3 positions. Recombination models were inferred per individual with the repgenHMM and IGoR tools using an EM algorithm. Shared clonotypes were analyzed with the tcR package in R, and sharing was normalized by the product of cloneset sizes. To study raw recombination free of thymic and clonal selection effects, out-of-frame nonproductive sequences were analyzed. In TCRdb, the public reads were trimmed at Q25 with fastp and aligned with MiXCR, with productive beta chains retained. Duplicate CDR3 protein sequences are folded into a single record with the most common DNA and genes. These V and J calls rely on TCRdb rather than the paper's analysis. This sample is represented by about 470,000 distinct CDR3 sequences; 20% to 25% of them were singletons. Together, the top ten hold just under 3% of the sample.

Of note for this clonotype: The specificity of this receptor is unknown. Base quality data are lacking; no much larger clone is found one base away.

The full study reports these points: Abundant cord blood beta clonotypes carried fewer insertions; young adult naive repertoires showed a weaker similar trend, while memory repertoires showed none. Compared with coincidental sharing between unrelated individuals, an excess of low generation-probability sequences was observed among out-of-frame TCR alpha sequences shared between twins. Zero-insertion analyses could be partly confounded by invariant T cells such as MAIT and iNKT, although diverse VJ usage argued against such confounding for most clonotypes. A weaker excess of twin sharing was found in beta out-of-frame sequences because the signal-to-noise ratio was lowered by fewer shared sequences. Because the same donors could not be followed over many years, the conclusions depended on cross-sectional statistical analysis. Out-of-frame TCR alpha sharing in monozygotic twins was systematically underestimated by recombination models, whereas sharing between unrelated individuals was in agreement with the recombination models.

Taken from cysteine to phenylalanine, the CDR3 has 13 residues. Only CDR3 DNA is held: 39 bases, read in frame from base 1. From a lookup of the germline V gene, CDR1 and CDR2 are MGHRA and YSYEKL. V is pared back by 0 bases and J by 7 bases, with 8 bases lying between the germline termini. Only healthy Caucasian donors were included. Three pairs of female monozygotic twins, all aged roughly 18 to 29 years, made up the twin cohort. Positive isolation kits from Invitrogen were used to isolate CD4+ and CD8+ T cell populations. The same specimen was also included in a second study, on T cells expressing NK-cell markers. The second study also describes: Seven to nine donors provided sorted CD3+CD56+NKG2C+, CD3+CD56+NKG2C- and CD3+CD56-NKG2C+ T-cell subsets, whose TCR beta-chain repertoires were profiled. Among the eight sequenced donors, seven were HCMV-seropositive and one was HCMV-seronegative. In several experiments an anti-gammadeltaTCR antibody was added to restrict sorting to alphabetaTCR-expressing T cells. In several donors, the dominant CD3+CD56+NKG2C+ clonotypes were among the top 10 CD8+ clonotypes and accounted for about 1.0-8% of CD8+ T cells. Those dominant clonotypes were again the most abundant among CD3+CD56-NKG2C+ cells in a handful of donors, at roughly 25-65%. Whether the expanded NKG2C-expressing T cell clones were specific for HCMV antigens remained unclear. The eight sequenced donors were randomly selected healthy volunteers, three men and five women. HCMV serostatus was determined by detecting HCMV-specific IgG in serum with a commercial ELISA kit. MIGEC was used to demultiplex reads and group the reads by UMI, and MiTCR was used to assemble and quantify clonotypes. Only TCR cDNA sequences supported by at least two reads were kept to exclude erroneous sequences. The tcR package was used for downstream repertoire analysis, with clonotypes matched between fractions based on CDR3 nucleotide sequence plus V segment. VDJmatch was used to annotate antigen specificity against VDJdb, with one amino acid substitution in CDR3 permitted.

Sequenced: CD4+ T cells sorted from blood. The origin of this receptor is a young woman in good health. The rearrangement combines TRBV4-1 with TRBJ2-3; no D gene call is confident. The CDR3 reads as follows: CASSQEGANTQYF. The bases read TGCGCCAGCAGCCAAGAAGGCGCAAATACGCAGTATTTT.